This T cell receptor beta chain was captured by sequencing in a study of T-cell memory formation after mild COVID-19. Points from the study as a whole: Whether day 37 second-wave clones are SARS-CoV-2-specific was not confirmed. Largely, contracting CD4+ clones fell within CM and EM, and contracting CD8+ clones within EMRA. There were some responding clones in pre-infection memory, which suggested that cross-reactive memory had joined.

Trimming cost V 6 bases and J 6 bases; bases outside gene matches: 8. The CDR3 covers 15 residues. Only a few counts were recorded for this clonotype. Its matching antigen is unknown. From the 5' RACE reads, TCRdb called clonotypes with MiXCR, one entry per CDR3 protein. In the table there are around 250,000 distinct CDR3 sequences, 15% to 17% of which are singletons. The sample comprised PBMCs or a T cell subset sorted from them (not recorded which). The rearrangement links TRBV12-3 or TRBV12-4 to TRBJ1-2; TRBD1 aligns across 12 bases. This sequence originates from an adult woman who had mild COVID-19 (a few samples of this study predate the infection). Cell type and time point are not known. In DNA, the CDR3 is TGTGCCAGCAGCTTCCGGGACAGGGGGCGACATGGCTACACCTTC. This sequence encodes CASSFRDRGRHGYTF.